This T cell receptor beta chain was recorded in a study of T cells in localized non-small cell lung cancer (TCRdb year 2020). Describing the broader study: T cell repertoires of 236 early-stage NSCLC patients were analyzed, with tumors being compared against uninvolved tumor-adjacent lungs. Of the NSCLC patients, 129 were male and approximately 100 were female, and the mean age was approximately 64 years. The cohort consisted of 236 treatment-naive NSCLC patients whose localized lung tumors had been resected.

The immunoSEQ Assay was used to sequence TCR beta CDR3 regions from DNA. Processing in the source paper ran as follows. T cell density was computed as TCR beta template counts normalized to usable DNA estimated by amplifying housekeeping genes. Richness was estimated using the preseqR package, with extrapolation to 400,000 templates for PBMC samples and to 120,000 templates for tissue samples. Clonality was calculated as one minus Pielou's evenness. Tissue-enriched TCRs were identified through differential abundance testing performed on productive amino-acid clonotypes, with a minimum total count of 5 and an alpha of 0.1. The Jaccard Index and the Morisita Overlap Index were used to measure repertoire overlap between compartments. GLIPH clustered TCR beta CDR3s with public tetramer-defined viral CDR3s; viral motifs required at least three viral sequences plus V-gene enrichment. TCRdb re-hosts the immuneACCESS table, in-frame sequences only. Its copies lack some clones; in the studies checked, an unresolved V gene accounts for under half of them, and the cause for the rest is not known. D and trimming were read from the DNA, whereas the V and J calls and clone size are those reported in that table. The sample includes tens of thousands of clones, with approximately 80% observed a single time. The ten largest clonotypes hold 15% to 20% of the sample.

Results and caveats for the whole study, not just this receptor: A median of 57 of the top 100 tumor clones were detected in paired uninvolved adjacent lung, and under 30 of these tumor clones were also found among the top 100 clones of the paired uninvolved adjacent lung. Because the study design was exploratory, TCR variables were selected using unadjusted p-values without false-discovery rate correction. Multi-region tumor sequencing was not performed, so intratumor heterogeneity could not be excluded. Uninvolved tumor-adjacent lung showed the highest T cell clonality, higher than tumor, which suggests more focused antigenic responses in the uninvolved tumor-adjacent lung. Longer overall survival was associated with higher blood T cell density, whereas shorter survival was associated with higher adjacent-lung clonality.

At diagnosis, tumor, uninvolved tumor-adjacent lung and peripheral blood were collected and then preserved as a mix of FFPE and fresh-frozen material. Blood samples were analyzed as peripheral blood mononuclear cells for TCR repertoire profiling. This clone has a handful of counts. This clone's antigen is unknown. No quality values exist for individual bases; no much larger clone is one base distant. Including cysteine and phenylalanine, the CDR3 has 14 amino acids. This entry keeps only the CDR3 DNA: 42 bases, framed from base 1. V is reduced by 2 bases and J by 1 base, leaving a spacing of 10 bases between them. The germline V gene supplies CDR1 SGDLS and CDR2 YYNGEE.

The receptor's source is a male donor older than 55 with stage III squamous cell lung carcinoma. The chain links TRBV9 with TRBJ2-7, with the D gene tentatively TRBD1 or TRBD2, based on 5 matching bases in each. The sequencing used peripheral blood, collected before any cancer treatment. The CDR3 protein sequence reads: CASSVGADSYEQYF. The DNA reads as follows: TGTGCCAGCAGCGTCGGGGCTGATTCCTACGAGCAGTACTTC.